These 17 T cell receptor beta chains share one sample of origin, sequenced in a study of T cells in Graves' hyperthyroidism and ophthalmopathy. TCR beta CDR3 sequences were amplified from RNA transcripts. HTBI primers were the set used in a first-round RT-PCR of the TCR CDR3. Each CDR3 protein is one row after TCRdb ran MiXCR on the multiplex PCR reads. The sample lists about 110,000 distinct CDR3 sequences; approximately 15% were seen once. The specimen was blood. These receptors were collected from a woman between 45 and 65 years old with Graves' hyperthyroidism.

The V call is TRBV12-3 or TRBV12-4, the J call TRBJ2-2; 9 bases are shared with TRBD1. After removal of 7 bases from V and 5 bases from J, the junction contained 8 bases not matched to a gene. This CDR3 is 15 amino acids long. DNA of the CDR3: TGTGCCAGCACCCCGGACAGGGGTAGAACCGGGGAGCTGTTTTTT. It encodes CASTPDRGRTGELFF.

In its sample, this clonotype was seen many times. V is TRBV12-3 or TRBV12-4 and J is TRBJ2-1; possibly TRBD1 or TRBD2 for D (8 bases each). There are 17 residues in the CDR3. Trimming pared 3 bases from V and 4 bases from J, leaving 19 bases between. For the CDR3, the DNA is TGTGCCAGCAGTTTTCCCAGCGGGGGACAGGAATACAATGAGCAGTTCTTC. Amino acid sequence: CASSFPSGGQEYNEQFF.

This clonotype came up many times. The chain uses TRBV14 and TRBJ1-1; D is unclear. Germline V gives CDR1 SGHDN, CDR2 FVKESK. The V end lost 0 bases, the J end lost 5 bases, and 10 bases lay between the germline ends. The length of the CDR3 is 14 residues. CDR3 nucleotides: TGTGCCAGCAGCCAAGAGATGGCAGTGACTGAAGCTTTCTTT. This translates into CASSQEMAVTEAFF.

The chain's CDR3 is CASSLVGGSPNNEQFF. CDR3 DNA: TGTGCCAGCAGCTTAGTTGGTGGGAGTCCCAACAATGAGCAGTTCTTC. The rearrangement links TRBV7-9 to TRBJ2-1, with D perhaps TRBD2 (5 bases). V lost 1 base, J lost 5 bases, and 15 bases lay in between. This CDR3 spans 16 amino acids. Germline assignment: CDR1 SEHNR and CDR2 FQNEAQ (reference sequence).

This clonotype has ten or more counts. This chain uses TRBV7-9 with TRBJ2-1; the match to TRBD2 covers 10 bases. Germline V lookup: CDR1 SEHNR, CDR2 FQNEAQ (reference sequence). The CDR3 length is 13 residues. V gave up 3 bases and J gave up 9 bases; unmatched junction bases: 2. The CDR3 DNA sequence: TGTGCCAGCAGCTTGGGACTAGCGCTTGAGCAGTTCTTC. It codes for CASSLGLALEQFF.

This clonotype appeared many times. The V gene is TRBV6-1, the J gene TRBJ2-7; D possibly corresponds to TRBD1 (6 bases). This CDR3 is built from 11 residues. Germline V gene lookup returns CDR1 MNHNS and CDR2 SASEGT. Trimming stripped 9 bases from V and 5 bases from J, with 11 bases between. This CDR3 is CARPHRDEQYV. CDR3 bases: TGTGCCAGACCACACAGGGACGAGCAGTACGTC.

This clonotype has ten or more counts. CDR3 DNA sequence: TGTGCCAGCAGAACAGGGGGAAGTGGCTACACCTTC. Translated, it gives CASRTGGSGYTF. The J gene is TRBJ1-2, the V gene TRBV6-1; 8 bases line up with TRBD1. The junction had 4 bases not matched to a gene; V was cut back by 6 bases and J by 7 bases. The CDR3 contains 12 residues. Germline CDR1 reads MNHNS; CDR2 reads SASEGT.

This clonotype came up many times. V and J are TRBV9 and TRBJ2-3; D possibly corresponds to TRBD2 (6 bases). The CDR3 totals 17 residues. Trimming left V 0 bases short and J 1 base short, with 15 bases between. Germline loops: CDR1 SGDLS, CDR2 YYNGEE. CDR3 residues: CASSVGGGGLGTDTQYF. The CDR3 DNA sequence: TGTGCCAGCAGCGTAGGGGGAGGAGGGCTCGGCACAGATACGCAGTATTTT.

This chain uses TRBV18 with TRBJ2-7; the D is unclear. Germline-derived CDR1 and CDR2 are KGHSH and LQKENI. Trimming cost V 6 bases and J 0 bases, with 6 bases left between them. This CDR3 is 12 amino acids long. CDR3 nucleotide sequence: TGTGCCAGCTCGGGCAGCTCCTACGAGCAGTACTTC. This gives the protein CASSGSSYEQYF. Supplemented by reference TRBV18 and TRBJ2-7, the full variable domain reads NAGVMQNPRHLVRRRGQEARLRCSPMKGHSHVYWYRQLPEEGLKFMVYLQKENIIDESGMPKERFSAEFPKEGPSILRIQQVVRGDSAAYFCASSGSSYEQYFGPGTRLTVT.

This rearrangement joins TRBV30 to TRBJ2-1, with TRBD2 matching over 8 bases. The CDR3 spans 14 residues. Germline CDR1 is GTSNPN and CDR2 is SVGIG (reference sequence). V lost 6 bases to trimming and J lost 7 bases; unmatched junction nucleotides: 11. CDR3 nucleotide sequence: TGTGCCTGTCCCAGCGGGAGCGGGTGGAATGAGCAGTTCTTC. Protein sequence: CACPSGSGWNEQFF.

This clonotype was found many times. V and J are TRBV25-1 and TRBJ2-3; D is possibly TRBD1 or TRBD2 (5 bases each). Germline assignment: CDR1 MGHDK and CDR2 SYGVNS. This CDR3 spans 15 amino acids. The germline V and J ends were trimmed by 1 base and 9 bases, with 17 bases remaining between them. CDR3: CASSESRSTRDTQYF. The CDR3 nucleotides read TGTGCCAGCAGTGAATCAAGATCCACCAGGGACACGCAGTATTTT.

This clonotype occurred many times. The V call is TRBV28, the J call TRBJ1-1; the D gene is possibly TRBD1 (5 bases). The CDR3 spans 11 residues. Germline-derived CDR1 and CDR2 are MDHEN and SYDVKM. The V and J ends lost 6 bases and 7 bases respectively, with 9 bases between them. The CDR3 DNA follows: TGTGCCAGCAGGACGACAGTTGAAGCTTTCTTT. Amino acids: CASRTTVEAFF.

The CDR3 DNA reads TGTGCCAGCAGCTTCGGACTCCTTGGGGAGCAGTACTTC. Its translation is CASSFGLLGEQYF. The chain carries TRBV5-6 and TRBJ2-7; possibly TRBD2 for D (5 bases). The CDR3 consists of 13 residues. Germline CDR1 and CDR2: SGHDT and YYEEEE. V was pared by 2 bases and J by 7 bases, with 13 bases between.

This clonotype has ten or more counts. The V call is TRBV20-1, the J call TRBJ1-5; tentatively, D is TRBD1 (6 bases). Trimming stripped 2 bases from V and 3 bases from J, with 17 bases between. Germline-derived CDR1 and CDR2 are DFQATT and SNEGSKA (reference sequence). The CDR3 has 16 residues. The CDR3 region has the DNA TGCAGTGCTAGACGGGGGGTGTGGGACATCAATCAGCCCCAGCATTTT. This codes for CSARRGVWDINQPQHF.

This clonotype occurred many times. The chain is built from TRBV12-3 or TRBV12-4 and TRBJ2-7; D gene unclear. The CDR3 length is 11 residues. V lost 6 bases and J lost 5, with 8 bases in between. CDR3 protein: CASSSHHEQYF. The CDR3 nucleotides read TGTGCCAGCAGCTCCCACCACGAGCAGTACTTC.

Concerning this clonotype: One junction end disagrees with the germline gene, perhaps due to a read error. V and J are TRBV2 and TRBJ2-1, with 7 bases that match TRBD2. The CDR3 extends over 15 amino acids. Germline V lookup: CDR1 SNHLY, CDR2 FYNNEI. In nucleotides, the CDR3 is TGCGCCAGCTCAGTAAGCGGGATCTTAGGTTCGTGGCAGTTCTTC. Amino acid sequence: CASSVSGILGSWQFF.

The rearrangement links TRBV2 to TRBJ1-6; TRBD1 might be the D (5 bases). Germline assignment: CDR1 SNHLY and CDR2 FYNNEI. The ends were cut back, 6 bases at V and 10 bases at J, with 19 bases in the middle. The CDR3 is 15 amino acids. The chain's CDR3 is CASSLTAGPPSPLHF. The CDR3 nucleotides read TGTGCCAGCAGCTTAACTGCAGGGCCGCCATCACCCCTCCACTTT.